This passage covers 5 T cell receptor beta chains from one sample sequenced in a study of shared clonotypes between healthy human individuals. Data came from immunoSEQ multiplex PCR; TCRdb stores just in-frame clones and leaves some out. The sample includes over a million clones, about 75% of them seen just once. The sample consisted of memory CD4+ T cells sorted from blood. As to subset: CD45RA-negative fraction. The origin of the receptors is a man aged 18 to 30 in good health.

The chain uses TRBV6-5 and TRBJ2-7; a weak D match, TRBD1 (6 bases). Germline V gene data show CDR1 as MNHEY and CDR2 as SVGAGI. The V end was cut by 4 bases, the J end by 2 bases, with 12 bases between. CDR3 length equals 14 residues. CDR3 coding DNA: TGTGCCAGCAGTTCCAGGGGTGGCCCCTACGAGCAGTACTTC. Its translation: CASSSRGGPYEQYF.

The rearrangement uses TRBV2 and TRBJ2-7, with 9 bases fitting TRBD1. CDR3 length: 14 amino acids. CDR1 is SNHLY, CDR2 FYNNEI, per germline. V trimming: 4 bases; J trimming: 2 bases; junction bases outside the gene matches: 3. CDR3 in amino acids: CASSGRTGAYEQYF. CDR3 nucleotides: TGTGCCAGCAGTGGGCGGACAGGGGCCTACGAGCAGTACTTC.

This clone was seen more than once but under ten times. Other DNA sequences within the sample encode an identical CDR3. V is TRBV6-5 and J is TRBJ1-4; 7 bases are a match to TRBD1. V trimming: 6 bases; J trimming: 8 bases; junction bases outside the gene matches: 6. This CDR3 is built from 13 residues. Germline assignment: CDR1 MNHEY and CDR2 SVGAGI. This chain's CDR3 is CASRRSGGEKLFF. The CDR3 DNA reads TGTGCCAGCAGGCGGTCAGGGGGAGAAAAACTGTTTTTT.

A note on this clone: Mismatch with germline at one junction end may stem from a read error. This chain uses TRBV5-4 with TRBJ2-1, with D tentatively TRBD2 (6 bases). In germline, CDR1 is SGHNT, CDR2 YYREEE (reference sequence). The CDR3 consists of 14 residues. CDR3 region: CASSFGIGREKRIF. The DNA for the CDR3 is TGTGCCAGCAGCTTCGGGATAGGACGGGAGAAAAGGATCTTC.

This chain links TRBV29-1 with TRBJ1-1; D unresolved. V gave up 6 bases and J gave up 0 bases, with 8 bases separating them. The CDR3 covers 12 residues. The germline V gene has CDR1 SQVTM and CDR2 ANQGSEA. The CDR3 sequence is CSVGFLNTEAFF. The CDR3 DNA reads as TGCAGCGTGGGGTTTTTGAACACTGAAGCTTTCTTT.